Each of the 15 T cell receptor beta chains below was sequenced from the same sample in a study of blood T cell repertoires in COVID-19. Assay used: immunoSEQ multiplex PCR; TCRdb lists only in-frame clones, some missing. This table has 250,000 to 350,000 clones, 75% to 90% appearing once. The specimen sequenced was peripheral blood. The receptor source for this set is a woman in her fifties or sixties with COVID-19, enrolled during active disease.

The V and J genes are TRBV19 and TRBJ2-7; TRBD1 agrees at 8 bases. Germline values: CDR1 LNHDA, CDR2 SQIVND (reference sequence). Germline trimming cut 9 bases from V and 5 bases from J; bases unmatched to any gene: 12. The CDR3 length is 14 residues. CDR3 protein: CASKSGTGLNEQYF. CDR3 coding DNA: TGTGCCAGCAAGTCCGGGACAGGACTTAACGAGCAGTACTTC.

This chain joins TRBV18 and TRBJ2-2; D possibly corresponds to TRBD1 (6 bases). V lost 3 bases and J 4 bases, leaving 15 bases between the germline ends. The CDR3 has 16 amino acids. Germline V gives CDR1 KGHSH, CDR2 LQKENI. The CDR3 loop is CASSPLRGTLTGELFF. The CDR3 DNA reads as TGTGCCAGCTCACCTTTAAGGGGGACACTCACCGGGGAGCTGTTTTTT.

This clone was seen only once. This chain joins TRBV7-6 and TRBJ2-1; 9 nucleotides line up with TRBD2. V gave up 1 base and J gave up 5 bases; unmatched junction bases: 6. Germline CDR1 reads SGHVS; CDR2 reads FNYEAQ. The length of the CDR3 is 16 residues. In DNA, the CDR3 is TGTGCCAGCAGCTTAGTTGGCGGGAGGGTTAACAATGAGCAGTTCTTC. It codes for CASSLVGGRVNNEQFF.

The chain employs TRBV30 and TRBJ1-6; D might be TRBD1 (5 bases). Germline V gene sequence: CDR1 GTSNPN, CDR2 SVGIG (reference sequence). V lost 7 bases to trimming and J lost 6 bases, with 10 bases between them. The CDR3 sequence is 12 residues long. The CDR3 region has the DNA TGTGCCTCTAGACAGTCTAATTCACCCCTCCACTTT. It translates to CASRQSNSPLHF.

The chain links TRBV19 to TRBJ2-3; 9 nucleotides match TRBD1. The CDR3 totals 15 residues. V shed 6 bases, J shed 3 bases, and the junction held 7 bases outside the gene matches. Germline lookup yields CDR1 LNHDA and CDR2 SQIVND (reference sequence). The CDR3 region has the DNA TGTGCCAGTAGGGATTTGGGACAGGGTACAGATACGCAGTATTTT. Amino acids: CASRDLGQGTDTQYF.

This chain connects TRBV5-1 to TRBJ2-7; the D gene is possibly TRBD2 (6 bases). The CDR3 length is 13 residues. V dropped 7 bases and J dropped 3 bases, with 14 bases sitting between them. Looked up from germline, CDR1 is SGHRS and CDR2 is YFSETQ. CDR3 region: CASRGVGGYEQYF. The CDR3 region has the DNA TGCGCCAGCCGCGGTGTCGGGGGCTACGAGCAGTACTTC. Drawing the rest from reference TRBV5-1 and TRBJ2-7, the complete variable domain is KAGVTQTPRYLIKTRGQQVTLSCSPISGHRSVSWYQQTPGQGLQFLFEYFSETQRNKGNFPGRFSGRQFSNSRSEMNVSTLELGDSALYLCASRGVGGYEQYFGPGTRLTVT.

The chain combines TRBV7-9 with TRBJ2-1, with D perhaps TRBD2 (6 bases). Per germline, CDR1 SEHNR and CDR2 FQNEAQ (reference sequence). The CDR3 consists of 15 residues. Trimming took 2 bases from V and 1 from J, leaving 9 bases between them. CDR3 loop: CASSLSAGSYNEQFF. As DNA, the CDR3 is TGTGCCAGCAGCTTATCGGCGGGGTCCTACAATGAGCAGTTCTTC. Filled out from reference TRBV7-9 and TRBJ2-1, the complete variable domain reads DTGVSQNPRHKITKRGQNVTFRCDPISEHNRLYWYRQTLGQGPEFLTYFQNEAQLEKSRLLSDRFSAERPKGSFSTLEIQRTEQGDSAMYLCASSLSAGSYNEQFFGPGTRLTVL.

This chain links TRBV24-1 with TRBJ2-1; D is perhaps TRBD1 (6 bases). The CDR3 extends over 18 amino acids. V was pared by 4 bases and J by 7 bases, with 25 bases between. Germline CDR1 KGHDR, CDR2 SFDVKD. The CDR3 here is CATSDPSTGTGLRNEQFF. CDR3 sequence (DNA): TGTGCCACCAGTGACCCTTCCACAGGGACGGGTCTGAGGAATGAGCAGTTCTTC.

This chain links TRBV28 with TRBJ1-2, with a possible D match to TRBD1 (5 bases). The germline V and J ends were trimmed by 3 bases and 7 bases, with 15 bases remaining between them. CDR1 is MDHEN and CDR2 is SYDVKM in the germline V gene. The CDR3 is 14 residues long. CDR3 sequence: CASSLFAGFTGYTF. CDR3 nucleotide sequence: TGTGCCAGCAGTTTGTTCGCAGGGTTCACTGGCTACACCTTC.

This rearrangement joins TRBV19 to TRBJ1-2; D is unresolved. The germline CDR1 and CDR2 sequences are LNHDA and SQIVND (reference sequence). V was cut by 5 bases and J by 4 bases, with 11 bases left in between. The CDR3 covers 13 residues. The CDR3, as DNA: TGTGCCAGTAGTCAAACCACGGGCTATGGCTACACCTTC. Its translation: CASSQTTGYGYTF. Filled out from reference TRBV19 and TRBJ1-2, the complete variable domain reads DGGITQSPKYLFRKEGQNVTLSCEQNLNHDAMYWYRQDPGQGLRLIYYSQIVNDFQKGDIAEGYSVSREKKESFPLTVTSAQKNPTAFYLCASSQTTGYGYTFGSGTRLTVV.

The chain recombines TRBV25-1 with TRBJ2-7; the match to TRBD2 covers 10 bases. Germline V gene lookup returns CDR1 MGHDK and CDR2 SYGVNS. The J segment lost 2 bases and the V segment lost 8 bases, leaving 6 bases of the junction unmatched. There are 14 residues in the CDR3. CDR3 amino acids: CASSRLAGAYEQYF. In nucleotides, the CDR3 is TGTGCCAGCTCTAGACTAGCGGGTGCCTACGAGCAGTACTTC.

This sequence joins TRBV24-1 and TRBJ2-1, with 8 bases lining up with TRBD1. CDR1 and CDR2 (germline): KGHDR, SFDVKD. The CDR3 is 16 amino acids. The junction had 3 bases not matched to a gene; V was cut back by 3 bases and J by 0 bases. The CDR3 region has the DNA TGTGCCACCAGTGATCCCGGACAGGGCTCCTACAATGAGCAGTTCTTC. Translated: CATSDPGQGSYNEQFF.

The chain combines TRBV10-3 with TRBJ1-1, with D maybe TRBD1 (6 bases). V was trimmed by 4 bases and J by 8 bases, leaving 14 bases between them. The CDR3 is 13 amino acids. The V gene's germline CDR1 is ENHRY and CDR2 SYGVKD. The CDR3 DNA reads as TGTGCCATCAGTGGGATTCCCGGGACAGAAGCTTTCTTT. Residues: CAISGIPGTEAFF.

The J gene is TRBJ2-2, the V gene TRBV11-2; 7 bases align to TRBD1. CDR1 is SGHAT, CDR2 FQNNGV, per germline. The V and J ends lost 4 bases and 4 bases, in that order; junction bases with no gene match: 9. The CDR3 runs 16 residues. The CDR3 DNA sequence: TGTGCCAGCAGCTCTCAACTGGGGACAGCCACCGGGGAGCTGTTTTTT. Translated, it gives CASSSQLGTATGELFF.

The chain employs TRBV12-3 or TRBV12-4 and TRBJ2-3; D possibly corresponds to TRBD1 (6 bases). The CDR3 has 12 residues. The V gene lost 6 bases and the J gene lost 10 bases, with 14 bases spanning the gap. The CDR3 reads CASRPGTYAQYF. The DNA of the CDR3 is TGTGCCAGCAGACCCGGGACATATGCGCAGTATTTT.